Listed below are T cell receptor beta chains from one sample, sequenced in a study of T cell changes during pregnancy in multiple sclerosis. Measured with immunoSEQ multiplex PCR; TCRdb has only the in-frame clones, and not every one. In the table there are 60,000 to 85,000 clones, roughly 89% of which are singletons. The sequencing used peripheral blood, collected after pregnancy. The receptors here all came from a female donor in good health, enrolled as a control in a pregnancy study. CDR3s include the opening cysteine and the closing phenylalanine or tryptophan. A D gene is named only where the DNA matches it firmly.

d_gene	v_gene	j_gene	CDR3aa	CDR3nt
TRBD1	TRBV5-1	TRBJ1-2	CASSLVGQGAYGYTF	TGCGCCAGCAGCTTGGTCGGACAGGGGGCCTATGGCTACACCTTC
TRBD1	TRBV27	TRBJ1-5	CASSSGTGVENQPQHF	TGTGCCAGCTCCTCCGGGACAGGGGTAGAAAATCAGCCCCAGCATTTT
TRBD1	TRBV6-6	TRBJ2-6	CASSWTGAEGANVLTF	TGTGCCAGCAGTTGGACAGGGGCCGAGGGGGCCAACGTCCTGACTTTC
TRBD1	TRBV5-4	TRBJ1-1	CASSSGQAITEAFF	TGTGCCAGCAGCAGCGGACAGGCGATCACTGAAGCTTTCTTT
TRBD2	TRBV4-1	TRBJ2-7	CASSQVLAGQTYEQYF	TGCGCCAGCAGCCAAGTTCTAGCGGGCCAGACCTACGAGCAGTACTTC
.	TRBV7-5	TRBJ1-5	CARSRGSNQPQHF	TGTGCCAGAAGCAGGGGTAGCAATCAGCCCCAGCATTTT
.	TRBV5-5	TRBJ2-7	CASSLVAANVLSSYEQYF	TGTGCCAGCAGCTTGGTGGCAGCGAATGTGTTGAGCTCCTACGAGCAGTACTTC
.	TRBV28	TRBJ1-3	CASTVGGQGNTIYF	TGTGCCAGCACCGTCGGGGGTCAGGGAAACACCATATATTTT
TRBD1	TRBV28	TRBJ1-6	CASSFIGQGRGSPLHF	TGTGCCAGCAGTTTCATTGGACAGGGGCGAGGGTCACCCCTCCACTTT
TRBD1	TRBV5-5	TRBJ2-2	CASSSGWDRMLFF	TGTGCCAGCAGCTCCGGTTGGGACAGGATGTTGTTTTTT
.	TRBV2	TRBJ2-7	CASSGEYLEYF	TGTGCCAGCAGTGGGGAGTACTTGGAGTACTTC
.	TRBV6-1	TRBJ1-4	CASSEGGGGGEKLFF	TGTGCCAGCAGTGAAGGTGGTGGGGGGGGCGAAAAACTGTTTTTT
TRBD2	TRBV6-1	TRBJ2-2	CASSGAGADTGELFF	TGTGCCAGCAGTGGAGCGGGGGCTGACACCGGGGAGCTGTTTTTT
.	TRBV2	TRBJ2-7	CASSETWGTPYEQYF	TGTGCCAGCAGTGAAACTTGGGGGACTCCCTACGAGCAGTACTTC
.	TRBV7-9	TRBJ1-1	CASSSQGYTEAFF	TGTGCCAGCAGCTCACAGGGATACACTGAAGCTTTCTTT
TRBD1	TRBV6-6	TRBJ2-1	CASSYGDRGIGFF	TGTGCCAGCAGTTACGGGGACAGGGGGATTGGGTTCTTC